This entry features one T cell receptor beta chain sequence. This sample was included in a study of PD-1 blockade in mismatch repair-deficient tumors. Study background: Enrolled about 2013-2016, patients had progressing, pretreated mismatch repair-deficient cancers of about a dozen types.

Documented time point: archival surgical resection tumor tissue. The CDR3 runs 16 residues. Trimming cost V 2 bases and J 8 bases; bases outside gene matches: 5. The V gene's germline CDR1 is MNHEY and CDR2 SVGAGI. Generated by immunoSEQ multiplex PCR, the TCRdb table keeps only in-frame clones and is missing some. The sample holds about 810 clones, roughly two thirds seen once. The sample here was primary tumor tissue, taken from a patient treated with pembrolizumab. The clonotype originates from an adult with mismatch repair-deficient cancer. J is TRBJ2-1 and V is TRBV6-5; 14 nucleotides agree with TRBD2. CDR3 amino acids: CASSYGTSGSLDEQFF. CDR3 nucleotides: TGTGCCAGCAGTTACGGGACTAGCGGGAGTCTCGATGAGCAGTTCTTC.